This is a list of T cell receptor beta chains from one sample in a study of shared clonotypes between healthy human individuals. Here immunoSEQ multiplex PCR was the method, and the copy in TCRdb shows in-frame clones only, minus some. The sample lists about half a million clones, about 72% occurring once. Material for sequencing was PBMCs. The receptors were sampled from a woman aged 40 to 55 in good health. Some clones in this sample may be carry-over from other donors' samples. Both conserved end residues are part of each CDR3. The D gene is left open where the match is weak. Only part of the rows carry a size: once, few, many, or a class if the clone is expanded.

cdr3_nt,cdr3_aa,v_call,j_call,clone_size,d_call
TGTGCCAGCAGCTTACGGGACAGATATGGCTACACCTTC,CASSLRDRYGYTF,TRBV7-2,TRBJ1-2,few,TRBD1
TGTGCCAGCAGCCAAGACAGAGCGAACACCGGGGAGCTGTTTTTT,CASSQDRANTGELFF,TRBV7-8,TRBJ2-2,.,.
TGTGCCAGCAGCTCGATAGCGGGGAACACCGGGGAGCTGTTTTTT,CASSSIAGNTGELFF,TRBV7-2,TRBJ2-2,once,TRBD2
TGTGCCAGCACCAGGGACAGGGGGGTCATGAACACTGAAGCTTTCTTT,CASTRDRGVMNTEAFF,TRBV7-2,TRBJ1-1,.,TRBD1
TGTGCCAGCAGCACAGGGGGCGGTGAGACCCAGTACTTC,CASSTGGGETQYF,TRBV7-9,TRBJ2-5,.,TRBD1
TGCAGCGCAATGACAGGGGGAAACACTGAAGCTTTCTTT,CSAMTGGNTEAFF,TRBV29-1,TRBJ1-1,.,TRBD1
TGCAGCGTTGAGACTAGCCATCCGCAGTATTTT,CSVETSHPQYF,TRBV29-1,TRBJ2-3,.,TRBD2
TGTGCCAGCAGCCGAGCCGGGACAGAGAATGAGCAGTTCTTC,CASSRAGTENEQFF,TRBV11-2,TRBJ2-1,once,TRBD1
TGTGCCTGGAGTGTCGGGACTAGCGGGAGGGTAGCCTACGAGCAGTACTTC,CAWSVGTSGRVAYEQYF,TRBV30,TRBJ2-7,.,TRBD2
TGCAGCGTTCGACAGAGCACAGATACGCAGTATTTT,CSVRQSTDTQYF,TRBV29-1,TRBJ2-3,.,.
TGTGCCAGCAGTCCGACACACTACGAGCAGTACTTC,CASSPTHYEQYF,TRBV28,TRBJ2-7,.,.
TGTGCCAGCAGCGTAGATGAGAGGGTGGACATTCAGTACTTC,CASSVDERVDIQYF,TRBV9,TRBJ2-4,.,.
TGCAGCGTTGCTGACATCATGAACACTGAAGCTTTCTTT,CSVADIMNTEAFF,TRBV29-1,TRBJ1-1,few,.
TGCGCCAGCAGCCTGCTCACACAGGGTACTGGGGCCAACGTCCTGACTTTC,CASSLLTQGTGANVLTF,TRBV4-1,TRBJ2-6,.,.
TGCGCCAGCAGCCAAGTCCCCAGTGAGCAGTTCTTC,CASSQVPSEQFF,TRBV4-1,TRBJ2-1,.,.
TGTGCCAGCAGCCAAGATAAGGAGGGGGAGCTGTTTTTT,CASSQDKEGELFF,TRBV4-2,TRBJ2-2,.,.
TGTGCCAGCAGTTCAAACGAGCAGTACTTC,CASSSNEQYF,TRBV28,TRBJ2-7,.,.
TGTGCCAGCAGTTCCAGGGTGGGAGAGACCCAGTACTTC,CASSSRVGETQYF,TRBV14,TRBJ2-5,.,.
TGTGCCATCAAACCCGGGACTAGCGGAAACTACGAGCAGTACTTC,CAIKPGTSGNYEQYF,TRBV10-3,TRBJ2-7,.,TRBD2
TGTGCCAGCAGCTTAGTCGGAACTAGTGCAGATACGCAGTATTTT,CASSLVGTSADTQYF,TRBV7-2,TRBJ2-3,.,.
TGTGCCTGGACCCGGGGGGTGGGGGAGCAGTACTTC,CAWTRGVGEQYF,TRBV30,TRBJ2-7,.,TRBD2
TGTGCCAGCAGCCTGGGGGTCCCCTCCTACGAGCAGTACTTC,CASSLGVPSYEQYF,TRBV13,TRBJ2-7,many,.
TGTGCCAGCAGTTTATCGCGTCGAGATACGCAGTATTTT,CASSLSRRDTQYF,TRBV27,TRBJ2-3,.,.
TGCGCCAGCAGCCAAGATACGAATAAAGATACGCAGTATTTT,CASSQDTNKDTQYF,TRBV4-1,TRBJ2-3,.,.